These 17 T cell receptor beta chains originate from one sample sequenced in a study of breast tumors, draining lymph nodes, adjacent tissues. MiXCR, applied by TCRdb to the multiplex PCR reads, yields one record per CDR3 protein. The repertoire holds roughly 16,000 distinct CDR3 sequences, with around 58% as singletons. The sample taken for sequencing was tumor-adjacent breast tissue. The receptors shown here come from a female donor with breast cancer. Some clones in this sample may be carry-over from other donors' samples.

This clonotype appeared a single time. The rearrangement links TRBV11-2 to TRBJ1-5; no firm D call. The germline V and J ends were trimmed by 1 base and 0 bases, with 7 bases remaining between them. CDR3 length: 15 residues. CDR1 SGHAT and CDR2 FQNNGV come from the germline V gene. CDR3 in amino acids: CASSLGQNSNQPQHF. The CDR3 DNA reads TGTGCCAGCAGCTTAGGCCAGAATAGCAATCAGCCCCAGCATTTT.

This clonotype came up many times. The chain uses TRBV13 and TRBJ2-5; tentative D call: TRBD2 (6 bases). Germline values: CDR1 PRHDT, CDR2 FYEKMQ (reference sequence). The length of the CDR3 is 15 residues. Trimming stripped 1 base from V and 1 base from J, with 10 bases between. CDR3 bases: TGTGCCAGCAGCTTAGCGGGGGTTTTCCAAGAGACCCAGTACTTC. Its protein is CASSLAGVFQETQYF.

This clonotype ranks as medium-sized. The CDR3 spells CASSLSTSGSDTQYF. Here the CDR3 DNA reads TGCGCCAGCAGCTTGTCGACTAGCGGGTCGGATACGCAGTATTTT. This chain joins TRBV5-1 and TRBJ2-3; 10 positions agree with TRBD2. In germline, CDR1 is SGHRS, CDR2 YFSETQ. With 1 base clipped from V and 6 bases from J, the junction kept 5 bases outside the gene matches. The CDR3 contains 15 residues.

This clonotype has at least ten counts. The V gene is TRBV10-3, the J gene TRBJ2-2; D remains ambiguous. The CDR3 covers 14 residues. Germline-derived CDR1 and CDR2 are ENHRY and SYGVKD. V was shortened by 7 bases and J by 0 bases, with 9 bases between the two germline ends. This chain's CDR3 is CAIKPGPNTGELFF. The CDR3 region has the DNA TGTGCCATCAAACCCGGACCGAACACCGGGGAGCTGTTTTTT.

The rearrangement links TRBV29-1 to TRBJ2-5, with D possibly matching TRBD2 (6 bases). V gave up 1 base and J gave up 2 bases, with 14 bases separating them. CDR3 length: 15 amino acids. Looked up from germline, CDR1 is SQVTM and CDR2 is ANQGSEA. The CDR3 is CSVEGFGTQQETQYF. CDR3 DNA: TGCAGCGTTGAAGGGTTTGGGACTCAACAAGAGACCCAGTACTTC.

This clonotype has ten or more counts. This rearrangement joins TRBV11-2 to TRBJ1-1, with no clear D. V lost 2 bases and J lost 4, with 8 bases in between. Germline-derived CDR1 and CDR2 are SGHAT and FQNNGV. The CDR3 length is 13 residues. The CDR3 spells CASSLIHLTEAFF. CDR3 DNA: TGTGCCAGCAGCTTAATACACCTCACTGAAGCTTTCTTT. The full variable domain, its missing parts supplied by reference TRBV11-2 and TRBJ1-1, is EAGVAQSPRYKIIEKRQSVAFWCNPISGHATLYWYQQILGQGPKLLIQFQNNGVVDDSQLPKDRFSAERLKGVDSTLKIQPAKLEDSAVYLCASSLIHLTEAFFGQGTRLTVV.

This clonotype occurred many times. The rearrangement links TRBV20-1 to TRBJ2-5, with a tentative D call TRBD1 (6 bases). Germline loops: CDR1 DFQATT, CDR2 SNEGSKA (reference sequence). The CDR3 is 16 residues long. Trimming took off 1 base at V and 5 bases at J, with 20 bases between the two ends. The CDR3: CSARAPPSWGRETQYF. The CDR3 region has the DNA TGCAGTGCTAGAGCCCCGCCCTCATGGGGGCGGGAGACCCAGTACTTC.

A word on this clonotype: An end of the junction differs from the germline gene, which may be a read error. The gene calls are TRBV2 and TRBJ1-6; 8 positions match TRBD1. Per the germline V gene, CDR1 is SNHLY and CDR2 is FYNNEI. The CDR3 runs 15 residues. DNA of the CDR3: TGTGCCAGCAGCCCCACAGGGGGAGACCATCCCCCCCACTTTTTT. Translated, it gives CASSPTGGDHPPHFF. Full variable domain (rest looked up from reference TRBV2 and TRBJ1-6): EPEVTQTPSHQVTQMGQEVILRCVPISNHLYFYWYRQILGQKVEFLVSFYNNEISEKSEIFDDQFSVERPDGSNFTLKIRSTKLEDSAMYFCASSPTGGDHPPHFFGNGTRLTVT.

This clonotype has at least ten counts. This rearrangement joins TRBV6-1 to TRBJ2-2, with no clear D. This CDR3 is built from 13 residues. V gave up 0 bases and J gave up 1 base, with 0 bases separating them. CDR1 is MNHNS and CDR2 is SASEGT in the germline V gene. The CDR3 DNA follows: TGTGCCAGCAGTGAAGCGAACACCGGGGAGCTGTTTTTT. Translated: CASSEANTGELFF.

Concerning this clonotype itself: A junction end diverges from the germline sequence, so it may reflect a read error. J is TRBJ2-5 and V is TRBV6-9; weak D call: TRBD1 (6 bases). This CDR3 has 12 amino acids. Per germline, CDR1 MNHGY and CDR2 SVAAGI. CDR3 in DNA: TGTGCCAGCATTCGGGGACAAGAGGCCCAGTACTTC. Translated, it gives CASIRGQEAQYF.

By frequency in the sample, this clonotype is medium-sized. V usage is TRBV7-2 and J usage is TRBJ2-3; D is undetermined. Germline V gives CDR1 SGHTA, CDR2 FQGNSA. The CDR3 has 16 residues. The V end lost 1 base, the J end lost 3 bases, and 14 bases lay between the germline ends. CDR3 residues: CASSLGSGPRTDTQYF. Here the CDR3 DNA reads TGTGCCAGCAGCTTAGGGTCAGGCCCTCGAACAGATACGCAGTATTTT.

In regard to this clonotype: The final CDR3 position lacks the conserved phenylalanine or tryptophan, pointing to a likely read error. The genes are TRBV9 and TRBJ2-5; 8 nucleotides agree with TRBD2. The V segment lost 4 bases and the J segment 4 bases; nucleotides outside the gene matches: 3. CDR1 SGDLS and CDR2 YYNGEE come from the germline V gene. The CDR3 is made up of 13 amino acids. The CDR3 bases are TGTGCCAGCAGCAAGGCGGGGGGAGAGACCCAGTACGTC. Translated: CASSKAGGETQYV.

This chain links TRBV11-2 with TRBJ2-7; the D is unclear. This CDR3 has 14 residues. Germline V gene data show CDR1 as SGHAT and CDR2 as FQNNGV. V lost 1 base and J 3 bases, leaving 10 bases between the germline ends. This chain's CDR3 is CASSLGLSDYEQYF. The DNA for the CDR3 is TGTGCCAGCAGCTTAGGTCTATCAGACTACGAGCAGTACTTC.

This clonotype showed up many times. It may be a read error: a sequence one base away is much more abundant. The chain carries TRBV6-1 and TRBJ1-2, with D hard to call. This CDR3 contains 13 residues. Trimming took 6 bases from V and 2 from J, leaving 10 bases between them. The germline V gene encodes CDR1 MNHNS and CDR2 SASEGT. CDR3 sequence: CASRRSENYGYTF. CDR3 bases: TGTGCCAGCAGGCGGTCGGAAAACTATGGCTACACCTTC.

This clonotype was counted ten times or more. This chain uses TRBV12-3 or TRBV12-4 with TRBJ1-1; 8 nucleotides agree with TRBD1. Trimming cost V 5 bases and J 4 bases; bases outside gene matches: 6. There are 14 residues in the CDR3. DNA for the CDR3: TGTGCCAGCAGTCCACTGACAGGGGCCACTGAAGCTTTCTTT. It translates to CASSPLTGATEAFF.

This clonotype counts as medium-sized. The V gene is TRBV11-2, the J gene TRBJ2-7; 8 nucleotides agree with TRBD1. CDR1 is SGHAT, CDR2 FQNNGV, per germline. The CDR3 is 14 amino acids. The trim removed 3 bases at V and 2 bases at J, leaving 3 bases unmatched. DNA of the CDR3: TGTGCCAGCAGCTTCGGGACAGGTCCCTACGAGCAGTACTTC. Its translation: CASSFGTGPYEQYF.

Within the sample, this clonotype is medium-sized. J is TRBJ2-7 and V is TRBV24-1; TRBD1 or TRBD2 may be the D gene (5 bases each). V lost 5 bases, J lost 7 bases, and 23 bases lay in between. Per germline, CDR1 KGHDR and CDR2 SFDVKD. The CDR3 has 16 amino acids. The CDR3 DNA is TGTGCCACCAGTGCTGGGACCTTCGGAGCACTCGAGGAGCAGTACTTC. Protein product: CATSAGTFGALEEQYF.